The clone carrying this T cell receptor (beta chain) has only a few counts. Its antigen is unknown. This record comes from a study of cytomegalovirus exposure and HLA in healthy donors. V was clipped by 2 bases and J by 2 bases, with 12 bases between them. Germline CDR1 and CDR2: MDHEN and SYDVKM. The CDR3 is 15 amino acids. General observations from the study: One later analysis, an examination of the 120 or so validation repertoires, found that first-cohort TCR clusters tended to co-occur in them. Reports described diagnosis of cytomegalovirus status by the classifier as highly specific and sensitive.

Sequencing used immunoSEQ multiplex PCR; TCRdb keeps in-frame clones, though not all of them. The sample carries roughly 250,000 clones, approximately 90% recorded once. This chain uses TRBV28 with TRBJ1-2; the D gene is possibly TRBD1 (5 bases). Sequenced: PBMCs. This clonotype originated in a man aged 18 to 29 in good health and CMV-seronegative. The CDR3 is CASSLLQGWNYGYTF. The CDR3 DNA is TGTGCCAGCAGTTTACTGCAGGGTTGGAACTATGGCTACACCTTC.